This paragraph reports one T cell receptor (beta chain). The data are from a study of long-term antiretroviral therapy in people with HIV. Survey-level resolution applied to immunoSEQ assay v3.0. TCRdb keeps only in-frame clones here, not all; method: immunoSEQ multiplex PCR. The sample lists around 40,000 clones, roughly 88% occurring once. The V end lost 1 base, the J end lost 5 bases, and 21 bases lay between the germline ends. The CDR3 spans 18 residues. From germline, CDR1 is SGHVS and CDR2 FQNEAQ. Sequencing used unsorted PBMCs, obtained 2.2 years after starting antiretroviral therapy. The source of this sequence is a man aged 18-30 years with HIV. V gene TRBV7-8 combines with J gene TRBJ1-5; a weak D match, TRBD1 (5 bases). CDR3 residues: CASSLDGGGYGGDQPQHF. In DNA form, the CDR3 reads TGTGCCAGCAGCTTAGACGGCGGGGGATACGGGGGGGATCAGCCCCAGCATTTT.